Shown below are 19 T cell receptor beta chains from a single sample sequenced in a study of shared clonotypes between healthy human individuals (TCRdb year 2020). Library creation used the immunoSEQ multiplex PCR assay. TCRdb mirrors the immuneACCESS table, restricted to in-frame sequences. Some clones are absent from its copies; in checked studies, under half trace to an unresolved V gene, and the reason for the others is unknown. In all, the sample holds about 2.4 million clones, and roughly 93% of those were seen once. Clones ranked in the top ten supply 0.36% of the sample. Sequenced input: naive CD4+ T cells from PBMCs. According to the study, the label for this sample's cell subset or site signals: CD45RA+ positively selected. The receptors here all came from a man in his late teens or twenties in good health. Some clones in this sample may be carry-over from other donors' samples.

For this clone: Because the CDR3 is missing its conserved closing phenylalanine or tryptophan, this is likely a read error. The limits of the CDR3 on the DNA are not certain, so only TCRdb's listed CDR3 is given. This sequence joins TRBV30 and TRBJ2-3; the table's D call of TRBD2 was not tested on the DNA. The germline CDR1 and CDR2 sequences are GTSNPN and SVGIG (reference sequence). The CDR3 comprises 11 residues, both ends counted. CDR3 sequence reads: CAWSVPPNVYV.

The rearrangement links TRBV5-1 to TRBJ2-3; no firm D call. The CDR3 totals 14 residues. Between the trimmed V and J ends, which lost 1 base and 2 bases, there was a span of 8 bases. Germline values: CDR1 SGHRS, CDR2 YFSETQ. The chain's CDR3 is CASSLSPYTDTQYF. CDR3 bases: TGCGCCAGCAGCTTGTCTCCCTACACAGATACGCAGTATTTT.

V is TRBV6-1 and J is TRBJ2-3, with unresolved D. V lost 5 bases and J lost 5, with 11 bases in between. Germline loops: CDR1 MNHNS, CDR2 SASEGT. This CDR3 is built from 13 residues. The CDR3 here is CASSRAREDTQYF. The CDR3 DNA reads as TGTGCCAGCAGTCGGGCCAGAGAAGATACGCAGTATTTT.

The V gene is TRBV5-1, the J gene TRBJ2-3; D possibly uses TRBD1 or TRBD2 (6 bases each). This CDR3 region has 15 residues. Trimming left V 1 base short and J 3 bases short, with 12 bases between. The germline CDR1 and CDR2 sequences are SGHRS and YFSETQ. The CDR3 coding sequence is TGCGCCAGCAGCTTGATGGCGGGACAAACAGATACGCAGTATTTT. Its translation is CASSLMAGQTDTQYF.

The chain employs TRBV5-1 and TRBJ2-1; no definite D call. V lost 2 bases to trimming and J lost 10 bases, with 16 bases between them. This CDR3 is 14 amino acids long. Germline-derived CDR1 and CDR2 are SGHRS and YFSETQ. The CDR3 sequence: CASSLSLPVPEQFF. The CDR3 nucleotides are TGCGCCAGCAGCTTAAGTTTGCCCGTGCCCGAGCAGTTCTTC.

Worth noting for this clone: The same CDR3 also results from other DNA sequences found in this sample. J is TRBJ1-5 and V is TRBV7-3; 9 nucleotides match TRBD1. The CDR3 is 13 amino acids. Per the germline V gene, CDR1 is SGHTA and CDR2 is FQGTGA. V shed 6 bases, J shed 5 bases, and the junction held 2 bases outside the gene matches. The CDR3 DNA sequence: TGTGCCAGCAGTCGGGACAGGGATCAGCCCCAGCATTTT. This translates into CASSRDRDQPQHF.

This chain uses TRBV18 with TRBJ2-3; TRBD2 agrees at 10 bases. The CDR3 runs 17 residues. The trim removed 0 bases at V and 5 bases at J, leaving 8 bases unmatched. Germline V gives CDR1 KGHSH, CDR2 LQKENI. The CDR3 bases are TGTGCCAGCTCACCACCGAAGGTAGCGGGAGGTTTAGATACGCAGTATTTT. Encoded protein: CASSPPKVAGGLDTQYF.

The chain uses TRBV28 and TRBJ2-7; D gene unclear. The CDR3 has 16 residues. CDR1 is MDHEN, CDR2 SYDVKM, per germline. V was cut by 5 bases and J by 0 bases, with 17 bases left in between. The CDR3 DNA follows: TGTGCCAGCAGTCCCCGGTACGGGCGGACCTCCTACGAGCAGTACTTC. Its translation is CASSPRYGRTSYEQYF.

Note on this clone: This sample includes further DNA sequences coding for the same CDR3. This sequence joins TRBV9 and TRBJ1-3; unclear D gene. Germline loops: CDR1 SGDLS, CDR2 YYNGEE. Trimming took off 2 bases at V and 3 bases at J, with 3 bases between the two ends. The CDR3 length is 12 residues. The CDR3 DNA follows: TGTGCCAGCAGCGTTGATGGAAACACCATATATTTT. This codes for CASSVDGNTIYF.

This chain connects TRBV15 to TRBJ2-3, with 9 bases fitting TRBD2. Germline V lookup: CDR1 LNHNV, CDR2 YYDKDF (reference sequence). V was pared by 0 bases and J by 5 bases, with 3 bases of the junction left unmatched. The length of the CDR3 is 15 residues. CDR3 bases: TGTGCCACCAGCAGAGATGGGACTAGCCTAGATACGCAGTATTTT. Amino acids: CATSRDGTSLDTQYF.

The rearrangement joins TRBV29-1 to TRBJ2-5; D gene ambiguous. The CDR3 loop spans 15 amino acids. The V and J ends lost 7 bases and 4 bases respectively, with 22 bases between them. CDR1 is SQVTM, CDR2 ANQGSEA, per germline. The CDR3 nucleotides read TGCAGCGAGACCTCGGTGACGAAAAGTGGAGAGACCCAGTACTTC. It translates to CSETSVTKSGETQYF.

The V call is TRBV7-9, the J call TRBJ2-1; D gene uncertain. V gave up 1 base and J gave up 4 bases, with 8 bases separating them. The CDR3 runs 14 residues. Germline lookup yields CDR1 SEHNR and CDR2 FQNEAQ (reference sequence). CDR3: CASSLVAEYNEQFF. The CDR3 nucleotides are TGTGCCAGCAGCTTAGTGGCCGAATACAATGAGCAGTTCTTC.

The chain is built from TRBV30 and TRBJ2-1; 8 bases agree with TRBD2. Trimming at V came to 3 bases and at J to 4 bases, leaving 8 bases not matched to a gene. There are 15 residues in the CDR3. CDR1 and CDR2 from the germline V gene are GTSNPN and SVGIG (reference sequence). The CDR3 DNA reads as TGTGCCTGGAGCCGGGCTAGCGGGTTTTACAATGAGCAGTTCTTC. Translation: CAWSRASGFYNEQFF.

This clone is a singleton in its sample. The CDR3 sequence: CASSHDGLALMQYF. The CDR3 DNA reads TGTGCCAGCAGCCACGACGGACTAGCGCTAATGCAGTACTTC. V gene TRBV7-9 combines with J gene TRBJ2-7, with 9 nucleotides matching TRBD2. Germline V gives CDR1 SEHNR, CDR2 FQNEAQ (reference sequence). This CDR3 comprises 14 residues. V was clipped by 5 bases and J by 9 bases; unmatched bases: 11.

The rearrangement links TRBV5-1 to TRBJ2-3; the D is unclear. The V end was cut by 0 bases, the J end by 2 bases, with 7 bases between. Germline lookup yields CDR1 SGHRS and CDR2 YFSETQ. The CDR3 runs to 14 residues. CDR3 protein: CASSLEQNTDTQYF. CDR3 nucleotides: TGCGCCAGCAGCTTGGAACAGAACACAGATACGCAGTATTTT.

This clone was seen just once. The chain recombines TRBV4-3 with TRBJ1-2; D perhaps matches TRBD1 (6 bases). CDR1 and CDR2 (germline): LGHNA, YSLEER. CDR3 length equals 17 residues. The V gene lost 0 bases and the J gene lost 3 bases, with 17 bases spanning the gap. The CDR3 coding sequence is TGCGCCAGCAGCCAAGATCACGGGGGCGGTTGGGACTATGGCTACACCTTC. It specifies CASSQDHGGGWDYGYTF.

The rearrangement uses TRBV7-9 and TRBJ2-7, with D uncertain. The CDR3 is made up of 13 amino acids. The germline CDR1 and CDR2 sequences are SEHNR and FQNEAQ (reference sequence). The V and J ends lost 1 base and 5 bases respectively, with 9 bases between them. The CDR3 sequence is CASSLEETHEQYF. The CDR3 DNA sequence: TGTGCCAGCAGCTTAGAGGAGACCCACGAGCAGTACTTC.

The chain links TRBV27 to TRBJ2-7; 9 nucleotides line up with TRBD2. The CDR3 totals 13 residues. Germline values: CDR1 MNHEY, CDR2 SMNVEV (reference sequence). V dropped 4 bases and J dropped 11; count of bases not matched to a gene: 9. This chain's CDR3 is CASSYGAGGPKYF. The CDR3 nucleotides are TGTGCCAGCAGTTACGGAGCGGGAGGCCCTAAGTACTTC.

In this sample, this clone turned up once. The chain employs TRBV2 and TRBJ1-1; D is unresolved. The CDR3 has 14 residues. Germline CDR1 reads SNHLY; CDR2 reads FYNNEI. Between the trimmed V and J ends, which lost 10 bases and 0 bases, there was a span of 15 bases. This CDR3 is CATSPAAVNTEAFF. The CDR3 DNA sequence: TGTGCCACCTCCCCGGCGGCGGTGAACACTGAAGCTTTCTTT.